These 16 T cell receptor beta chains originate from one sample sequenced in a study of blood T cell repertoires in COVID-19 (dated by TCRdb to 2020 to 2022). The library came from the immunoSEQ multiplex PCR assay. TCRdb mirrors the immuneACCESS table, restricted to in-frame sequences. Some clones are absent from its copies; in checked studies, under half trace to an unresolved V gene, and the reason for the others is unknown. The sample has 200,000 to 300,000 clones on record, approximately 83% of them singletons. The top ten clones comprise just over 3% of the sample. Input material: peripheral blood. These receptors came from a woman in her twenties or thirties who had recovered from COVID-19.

The CDR3 DNA is TGTGCCAGCAGCCAAGGGGTAAACACCATATATTTT. This translates into CASSQGVNTIYF. The rearrangement uses TRBV7-8 and TRBJ1-3; tentative D call: TRBD1 (5 bases). There are 12 residues in the CDR3. The V end lost 5 bases, the J end lost 6 bases, and 8 bases lay between the germline ends. The V gene's germline CDR1 is SGHVS and CDR2 FQNEAQ.

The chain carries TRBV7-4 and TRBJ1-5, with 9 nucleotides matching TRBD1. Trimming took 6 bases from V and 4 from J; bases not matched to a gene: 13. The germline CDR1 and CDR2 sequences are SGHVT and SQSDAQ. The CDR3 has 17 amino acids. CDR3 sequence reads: CASSPGTGLVPNQPQHF. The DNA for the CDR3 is TGTGCCAGCAGTCCAGGGACAGGGCTCGTTCCAAATCAGCCCCAGCATTTT.

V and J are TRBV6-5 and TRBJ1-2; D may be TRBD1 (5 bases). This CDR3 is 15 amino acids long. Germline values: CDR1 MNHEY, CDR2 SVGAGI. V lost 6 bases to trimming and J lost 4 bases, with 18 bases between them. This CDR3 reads CASRTQVSPLYGYTF. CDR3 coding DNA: TGTGCCAGCAGGACACAGGTATCCCCCCTCTATGGCTACACCTTC.

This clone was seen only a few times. The CDR3 DNA reads TGTGCCAGCAGTTATGAGGTCCTTGCGGGGGGGGGCAATGAGCAGTTCTTC. Amino acid sequence: CASSYEVLAGGGNEQFF. The chain employs TRBV6-2 or TRBV6-3 and TRBJ2-1; 9 bases agree with TRBD2. The CDR3 sequence is 17 residues long. Germline CDR1 is MNHEY and CDR2 is SVGEGT. J was trimmed by 6 bases and V by 3 bases; bases with no gene match: 12.

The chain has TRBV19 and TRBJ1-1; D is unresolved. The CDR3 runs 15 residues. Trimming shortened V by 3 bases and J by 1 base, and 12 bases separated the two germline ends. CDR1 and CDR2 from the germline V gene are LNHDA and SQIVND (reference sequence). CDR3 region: CASSILLQENTEAFF. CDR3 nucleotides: TGTGCCAGTAGTATCCTCTTGCAGGAGAACACTGAAGCTTTCTTT.

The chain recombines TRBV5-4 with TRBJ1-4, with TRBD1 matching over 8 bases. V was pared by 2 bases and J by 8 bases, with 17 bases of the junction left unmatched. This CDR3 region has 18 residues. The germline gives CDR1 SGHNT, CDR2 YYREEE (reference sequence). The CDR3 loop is CASSLSGGRGEISEKLFF. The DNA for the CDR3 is TGTGCCAGCAGCTTATCAGGGGGCAGGGGCGAAATTTCGGAAAAACTGTTTTTT.

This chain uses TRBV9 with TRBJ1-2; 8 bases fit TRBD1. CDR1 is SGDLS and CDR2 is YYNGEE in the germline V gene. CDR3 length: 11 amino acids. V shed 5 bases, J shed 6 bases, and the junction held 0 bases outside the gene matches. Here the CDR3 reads CASRDRDGYTF. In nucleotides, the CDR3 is TGTGCCAGCAGGGACAGGGATGGCTACACCTTC.

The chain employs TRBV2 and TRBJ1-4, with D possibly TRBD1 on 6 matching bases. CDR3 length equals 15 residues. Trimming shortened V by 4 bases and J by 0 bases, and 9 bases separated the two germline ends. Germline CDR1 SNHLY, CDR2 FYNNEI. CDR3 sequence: CASSGTVATNEKLFF. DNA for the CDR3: TGTGCCAGCAGTGGGACAGTTGCAACTAATGAAAAACTGTTTTTT.

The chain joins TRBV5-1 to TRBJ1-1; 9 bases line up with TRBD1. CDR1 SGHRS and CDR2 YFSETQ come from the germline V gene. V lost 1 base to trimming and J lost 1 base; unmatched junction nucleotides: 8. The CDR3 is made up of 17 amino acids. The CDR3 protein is CASSLQGTGRWNTEAFF. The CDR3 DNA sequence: TGCGCCAGCAGCTTGCAGGGGACAGGGCGGTGGAACACTGAAGCTTTCTTT.

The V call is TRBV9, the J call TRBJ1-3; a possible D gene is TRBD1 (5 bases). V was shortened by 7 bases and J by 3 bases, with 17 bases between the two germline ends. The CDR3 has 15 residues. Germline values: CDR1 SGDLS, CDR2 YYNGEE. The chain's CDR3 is CASRPGGASGNTIYF. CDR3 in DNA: TGTGCCAGCCGCCCGGGAGGGGCTAGTGGAAACACCATATATTTT.

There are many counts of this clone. CDR3 bases: TGTGCTAGTGGTTCGTCCCGAGGGCCGATTTACGAGCAGTACTTC. Amino acid sequence: CASGSSRGPIYEQYF. This sequence joins TRBV12-5 and TRBJ2-7, with D maybe TRBD2 (5 bases). The CDR3 has 15 amino acids. Germline lookup yields CDR1 LGHNT and CDR2 FRNRAP. Trimming took off 4 bases at V and 4 bases at J, with 17 bases between the two ends.

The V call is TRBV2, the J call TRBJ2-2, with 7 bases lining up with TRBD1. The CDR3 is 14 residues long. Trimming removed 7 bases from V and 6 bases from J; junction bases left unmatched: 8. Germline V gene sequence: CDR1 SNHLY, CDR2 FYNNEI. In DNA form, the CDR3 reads TGTGCCAGCACGCCCCGACAGGGTGCCGGGGAGCTGTTTTTT. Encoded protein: CASTPRQGAGELFF.

This chain's CDR3 is CASSQDLAGVAFF. For the CDR3, the DNA is TGTGCCAGCAGCCAAGATCTGGCAGGGGTTGCTTTCTTT. The genes are TRBV3-1 (or the pseudogene TRBV3-2) and TRBJ1-1; perhaps TRBD1 as D (6 bases). The CDR3 is 13 residues long. V dropped 0 bases and J dropped 11 bases, with 13 bases sitting between them. Germline V gene lookup returns CDR1 LGHDT and CDR2 YNNKEL (reference sequence).

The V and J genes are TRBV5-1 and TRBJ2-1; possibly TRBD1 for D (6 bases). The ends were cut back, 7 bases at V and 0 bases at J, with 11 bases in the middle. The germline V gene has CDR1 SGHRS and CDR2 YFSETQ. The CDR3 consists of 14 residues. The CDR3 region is CASGGGGSYNEQFF. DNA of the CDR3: TGCGCCAGCGGGGGCGGAGGCTCCTACAATGAGCAGTTCTTC.

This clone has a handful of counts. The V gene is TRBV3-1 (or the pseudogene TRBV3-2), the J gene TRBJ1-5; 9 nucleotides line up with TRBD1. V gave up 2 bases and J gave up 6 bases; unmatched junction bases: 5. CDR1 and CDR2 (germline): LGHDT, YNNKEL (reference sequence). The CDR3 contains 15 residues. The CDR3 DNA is TGTGCCAGCAGCCAATCACAGGGGGCCGTTCAGCCCCAGCATTTT. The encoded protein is CASSQSQGAVQPQHF.

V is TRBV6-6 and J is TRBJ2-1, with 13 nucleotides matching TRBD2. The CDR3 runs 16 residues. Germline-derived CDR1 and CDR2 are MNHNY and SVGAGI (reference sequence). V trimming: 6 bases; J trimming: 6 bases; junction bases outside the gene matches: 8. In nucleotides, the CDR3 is TGTGCCAGCAGACCCAAACTAGCGGGGGGGTCCAATGAGCAGTTCTTC. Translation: CASRPKLAGGSNEQFF.